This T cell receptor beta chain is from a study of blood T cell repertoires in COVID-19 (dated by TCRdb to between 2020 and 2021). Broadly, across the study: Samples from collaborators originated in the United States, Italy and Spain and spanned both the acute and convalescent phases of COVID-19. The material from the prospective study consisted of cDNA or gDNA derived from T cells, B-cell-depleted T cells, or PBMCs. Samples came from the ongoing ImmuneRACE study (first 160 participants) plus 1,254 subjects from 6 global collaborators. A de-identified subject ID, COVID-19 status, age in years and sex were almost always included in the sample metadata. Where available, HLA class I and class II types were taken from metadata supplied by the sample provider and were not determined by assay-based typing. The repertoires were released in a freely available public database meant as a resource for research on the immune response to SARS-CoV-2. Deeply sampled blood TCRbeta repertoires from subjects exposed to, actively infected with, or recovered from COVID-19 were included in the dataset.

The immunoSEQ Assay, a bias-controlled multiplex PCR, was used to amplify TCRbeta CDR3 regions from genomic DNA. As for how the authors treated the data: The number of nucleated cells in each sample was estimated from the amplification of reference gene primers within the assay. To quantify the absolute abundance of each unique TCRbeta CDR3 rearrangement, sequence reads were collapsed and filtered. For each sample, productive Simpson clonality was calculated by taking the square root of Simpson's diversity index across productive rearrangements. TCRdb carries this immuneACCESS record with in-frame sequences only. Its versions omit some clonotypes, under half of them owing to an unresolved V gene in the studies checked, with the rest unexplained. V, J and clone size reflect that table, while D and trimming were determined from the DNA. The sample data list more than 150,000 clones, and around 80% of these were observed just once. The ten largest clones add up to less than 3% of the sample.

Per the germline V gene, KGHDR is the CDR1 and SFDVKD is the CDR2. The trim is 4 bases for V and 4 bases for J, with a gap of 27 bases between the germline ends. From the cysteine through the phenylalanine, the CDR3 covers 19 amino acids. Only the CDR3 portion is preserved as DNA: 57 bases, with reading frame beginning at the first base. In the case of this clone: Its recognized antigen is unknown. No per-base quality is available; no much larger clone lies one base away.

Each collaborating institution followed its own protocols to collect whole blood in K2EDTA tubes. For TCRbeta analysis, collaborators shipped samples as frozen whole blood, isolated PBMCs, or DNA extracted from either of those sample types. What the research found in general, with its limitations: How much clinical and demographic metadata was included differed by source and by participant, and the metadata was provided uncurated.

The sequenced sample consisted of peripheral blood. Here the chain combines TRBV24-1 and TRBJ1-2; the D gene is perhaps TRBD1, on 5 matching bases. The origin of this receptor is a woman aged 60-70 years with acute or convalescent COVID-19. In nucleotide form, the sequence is TGTGCCACCAGTGAGGTCGGAGGCCAGGGCGGACTAGCTTTCTATGGCTACACCTTC. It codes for CATSEVGGQGGLAFYGYTF.